This is a list of T cell receptor beta chains from one sample in a study of shared T cell receptors in the human thymus. Measured with immunoSEQ multiplex PCR; TCRdb has only the in-frame clones, and not every one. The table lists roughly 550,000 clones, 78% of them singletons, with more than 0.01% in the top ten. The data were also submitted as part of a second study, on human thymus T cells.

The sequenced sample consisted of thymocytes. All receptors come from a boy younger than two with a congenital heart defect. CDR3s include the opening cysteine and the closing phenylalanine or tryptophan. Fields, in order: D gene, J gene, clone size, V gene, CDR3 protein, CDR3 DNA. A D gene is named only where the DNA matches it firmly. The listing skips clone size in some rows; elsewhere it reads once, few, many or a size class.

NA,TRBJ2-7,NA,TRBV12-1,CASSFVAGDGMGDYEQYF,TGTGCCAGCAGCTTTGTGGCGGGAGATGGGATGGGTGACTACGAGCAGTACTTC
NA,TRBJ2-7,NA,TRBV4-2,CASSQDRKRAFTYEQYF,TGTGCCAGCAGCCAAGATCGAAAGCGGGCCTTTACCTACGAGCAGTACTTC
TRBD1,TRBJ2-7,NA,TRBV6-1,CASSEVPRGGCYEQYF,TGTGCCAGCAGTGAGGTCCCTCGAGGGGGCTGCTACGAGCAGTACTTC
TRBD1,TRBJ1-2,few,TRBV7-8,CASSSYRGFNYGYTF,TGTGCCAGCAGCTCCTACAGGGGATTCAACTATGGCTACACCTTC
TRBD2,TRBJ2-7,NA,TRBV5-4,CASSLGSSGREGSYEQYF,TGTGCCAGCAGCTTGGGGAGTTCAGGGCGGGAGGGCTCCTACGAGCAGTACTTC
TRBD2,TRBJ2-1,NA,TRBV4-3,CASSQTGTNYNEQFF,TGCGCCAGCAGCCAGACCGGGACTAACTACAATGAGCAGTTCTTC
TRBD1,TRBJ1-4,NA,TRBV5-4,CASSRGQTNEKLFF,TGTGCCAGCAGCCGGGGACAGACCAATGAAAAACTGTTTTTT
NA,TRBJ2-7,NA,TRBV27,CASSFRGGKVYEQYF,TGTGCCAGCAGTTTTAGGGGCGGGAAGGTGTACGAGCAGTACTTC
TRBD2,TRBJ2-7,NA,TRBV5-1,CASSSKEASGIYEQYF,TGCGCCAGCAGCTCTAAGGAGGCTAGCGGTATCTACGAGCAGTACTTC
NA,TRBJ1-1,once,TRBV14,CASSQDTARRENTEAFF,TGTGCCAGCAGCCAAGATACCGCAAGGAGGGAGAACACTGAAGCTTTCTTT
NA,TRBJ2-7,NA,TRBV6-5,CASIPRVSYEQYF,TGTGCCAGCATCCCTCGCGTCTCCTACGAGCAGTACTTC
NA,TRBJ2-1,once,TRBV27,CASSGTYNEQFF,TGTGCCAGCAGTGGCACCTACAATGAGCAGTTCTTC
TRBD2,TRBJ2-4,NA,TRBV28,CASSPVVRAWSGRLAKNIQYF,TGTGCCAGCAGCCCGGTGGTTAGGGCATGGAGCGGGAGGCTAGCCAAAAACATTCAGTACTTC
TRBD1,TRBJ1-1,NA,TRBV5-4,CASSPPGQLNTEAFF,TGTGCCAGCAGCCCCCCGGGACAGTTGAACACTGAAGCTTTCTTT
NA,TRBJ1-5,NA,TRBV7-9,CASRFRRGPRVESNQPQHF,TGTGCCAGCAGGTTCCGGCGGGGCCCGCGCGTGGAAAGCAATCAGCCCCAGCATTTT
TRBD2,TRBJ2-2,NA,TRBV15,CATSRDPPSSGTNTGELFF,TGTGCCACCAGCAGAGATCCCCCCTCTAGCGGGACGAACACCGGGGAGCTGTTTTTT
TRBD2,TRBJ2-7,NA,TRBV15,CATSREASGGDIIYEQYF,TGTGCCACCAGCAGAGAAGCTAGCGGGGGGGACATTATCTACGAGCAGTACTTC
TRBD2,TRBJ2-7,NA,TRBV29-1,CSVERTSGTYEQYF,TGCAGCGTTGAGAGGACTAGCGGGACCTACGAGCAGTACTTC
TRBD2,TRBJ2-7,NA,TRBV4-1,CASSPPSSGASYEQYF,TGCGCCAGCAGCCCCCCCTCTAGCGGGGCTTCCTACGAGCAGTACTTC
NA,TRBJ2-5,NA,TRBV7-9,CASSNTGVETQYF,TGTGCCAGCAGCAATACAGGTGTCGAGACCCAGTACTTC
NA,TRBJ2-2,NA,TRBV7-9,CASSVGSTGELFF,TGTGCCAGCAGCGTCGGGAGTACCGGGGAGCTGTTTTTT
NA,TRBJ2-2,NA,TRBV5-1,CASSLGERPNTGELFF,TGCGCCAGCAGCTTGGGGGAGAGGCCTAACACCGGGGAGCTGTTTTTT
TRBD1,TRBJ2-7,once,TRBV14,CASSQEGYRGRTCEQYF,TGTGCCAGCAGCCAAGAAGGGTACAGGGGGCGCACGTGCGAGCAGTACTTC
TRBD2,TRBJ2-1,NA,TRBV2,CASSGPALLGAGGPNEQFF,TGTGCCAGCAGTGGCCCGGCCTTACTGGGGGCGGGAGGGCCAAATGAGCAGTTCTTC
TRBD2,TRBJ2-5,NA,TRBV7-8,CASSFGTSSSQETQYF,TGTGCCAGCAGCTTCGGGACTAGCTCGAGCCAAGAGACCCAGTACTTC
NA,TRBJ2-7,NA,TRBV7-9,CASSFLINSISYEQYF,TGTGCCAGCAGCTTCTTAATAAACAGCATTTCCTACGAGCAGTACTTC
TRBD2,TRBJ2-5,NA,TRBV7-2,CASSLSVGASGRDDETQYF,TGTGCCAGCAGCTTATCGGTTGGGGCCAGCGGGAGGGATGATGAGACCCAGTACTTC
NA,TRBJ2-5,NA,TRBV7-2,CASSSRLRGGTQYF,TGTGCCAGCAGCTCAAGACTGAGGGGAGGGACCCAGTACTTC
NA,TRBJ1-5,few,TRBV6-1,CASRRGGQSNQPQHF,TGTGCCAGCAGGAGGGGGGGTCAGAGCAATCAGCCCCAGCATTTT